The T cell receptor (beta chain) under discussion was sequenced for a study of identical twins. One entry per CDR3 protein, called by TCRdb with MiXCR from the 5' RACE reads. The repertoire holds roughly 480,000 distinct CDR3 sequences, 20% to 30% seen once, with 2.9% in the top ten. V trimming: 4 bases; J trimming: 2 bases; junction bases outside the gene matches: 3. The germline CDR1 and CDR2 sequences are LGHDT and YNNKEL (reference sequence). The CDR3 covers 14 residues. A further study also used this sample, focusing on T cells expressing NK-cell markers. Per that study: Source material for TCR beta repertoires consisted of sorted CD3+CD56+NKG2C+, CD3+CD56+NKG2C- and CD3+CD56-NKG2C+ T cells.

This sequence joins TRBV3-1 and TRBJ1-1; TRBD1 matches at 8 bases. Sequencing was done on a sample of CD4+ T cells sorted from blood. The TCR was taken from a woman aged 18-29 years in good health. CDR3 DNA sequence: TGTGCCAGCAGCCGAACAGGGGGTAACACTGAAGCTTTCTTT. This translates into CASSRTGGNTEAFF.